The 22 T cell receptor beta chains below all came from one sample that was sequenced in a study of shared clonotypes between healthy human individuals. Naive CD8 cells lacked CD45RO, underwent positive selection for CCR7 and left out terminally differentiated effector memory CD45RA+ cells. Here immunoSEQ multiplex PCR was the method, and the copy in TCRdb shows in-frame clones only, minus some. The sample shows some 740,000 clones, about 91% of them seen only once. The sample comprised naive CD8+ T cells sorted from blood. These receptor sequences come from a man aged 25 to 40 in good health.

V usage is TRBV5-1 and J usage is TRBJ2-1, with a weak D call TRBD1 (5 bases). Between the trimmed V and J ends, which lost 4 bases and 3 bases, there was a span of 14 bases. CDR3 length: 15 amino acids. Germline V gene lookup returns CDR1 SGHRS and CDR2 YFSETQ. The CDR3, as DNA: TGCGCCAGCAGCCTGGGCATGGGGCTCTACAATGAGCAGTTCTTC. Encoded protein: CASSLGMGLYNEQFF.

J is TRBJ2-3 and V is TRBV2; D is unclear. The germline V gene encodes CDR1 SNHLY and CDR2 FYNNEI. V was clipped by 8 bases and J by 0 bases, with 15 bases between them. This CDR3 contains 15 residues. CDR3 DNA: TGTGCCAGCCCCGGAAGACCCTCTAGCACAGATACGCAGTATTTT. This gives the protein CASPGRPSSTDTQYF.

V and J are TRBV6-1 and TRBJ2-1; 8 nucleotides match TRBD2. The CDR3 consists of 19 residues. Per the germline V gene, CDR1 is MNHNS and CDR2 is SASEGT. J gave up 4 bases and V 2 bases, and 16 bases lay outside the gene matches. CDR3 in amino acids: CASSEWAGGLLSSYNEQFF. Written as DNA, the CDR3 is TGTGCCAGCAGTGAATGGGCGGGAGGCCTCTTATCCTCATACAATGAGCAGTTCTTC.

The chain combines TRBV7-9 with TRBJ2-3; D call uncertain. The length of the CDR3 is 10 residues. V was pared by 8 bases and J by 6 bases, with 6 bases between. From germline, CDR1 is SEHNR and CDR2 FQNEAQ (reference sequence). In DNA form, the CDR3 reads TGTGCCAGCGGAAGGGATACGCAGTATTTT. Translation: CASGRDTQYF.

The chain combines TRBV28 with TRBJ1-5; 9 nucleotides align to TRBD1. V lost 6 bases to trimming and J lost 0 bases; unmatched junction nucleotides: 9. The germline V gene has CDR1 MDHEN and CDR2 SYDVKM. This CDR3 contains 17 residues. The CDR3 protein is CASSIIRTGDSNQPQHF. In nucleotides, the CDR3 is TGTGCCAGCAGCATAATAAGGACAGGGGATAGCAATCAGCCCCAGCATTTT.

The chain recombines TRBV14 with TRBJ2-1; the match to TRBD2 covers 13 bases. With V trimmed by 1 base and J by 9 bases, 6 bases remained unmatched. CDR1 is SGHDN and CDR2 is FVKESK in the germline V gene. The CDR3 is made up of 16 amino acids. The CDR3 coding sequence is TGTGCCAGCAGCCAAGGTGGACTAGCGGGAGATGTTGAGCAGTTCTTC. Amino acids: CASSQGGLAGDVEQFF.

This clone appeared once. The chain employs TRBV15 and TRBJ2-1; the match to TRBD2 covers 7 bases. The J segment lost 5 bases and the V segment lost 0 bases, leaving 7 bases of the junction unmatched. Germline V CDR1 and CDR2: LNHNV, YYDKDF (reference sequence). The CDR3 contains 16 residues. CDR3: CATSRDRRERDNEQFF. DNA of the CDR3: TGTGCCACCAGCAGAGATCGGCGGGAGAGGGACAATGAGCAGTTCTTC.

The chain couples TRBV11-2 to TRBJ2-1; D is undetermined. CDR1 and CDR2 from the germline V gene are SGHAT and FQNNGV. The CDR3 sequence is 12 residues long. Trimming took 5 bases from V and 4 from J, leaving 6 bases between them. The DNA of the CDR3 is TGTGCCAGCAGCCCGAGTTACAATGAGCAGTTCTTC. Residues: CASSPSYNEQFF.

The rearrangement joins TRBV28 to TRBJ1-2; D perhaps matches TRBD1 (5 bases). With 4 bases removed from V and 3 bases from J, the gap between germline ends came to 9 bases. Germline V lookup: CDR1 MDHEN, CDR2 SYDVKM. CDR3 length: 13 residues. Written as DNA, the CDR3 is TGTGCCAGCAGTTCCACAGGTTACTATGGCTACACCTTC. Its protein product is CASSSTGYYGYTF.

The chain employs TRBV29-1 and TRBJ2-1; D might be TRBD1 (6 bases). Germline CDR1 reads SQVTM; CDR2 reads ANQGSEA. The CDR3 consists of 15 residues. The V end was cut by 0 bases, the J end by 5 bases, with 14 bases between. This chain's CDR3 is CSVEDFPTGNNEQFF. The DNA of the CDR3 is TGCAGCGTTGAAGATTTTCCCACAGGGAACAATGAGCAGTTCTTC.

Notes on this clone: Other DNA sequences from this sample encode an identical CDR3 as well. The chain employs TRBV28 and TRBJ2-7; no reliable D call. From germline, CDR1 is MDHEN and CDR2 SYDVKM. The germline V and J ends were trimmed by 6 bases and 2 bases, with 17 bases remaining between them. The CDR3 is made up of 15 amino acids. The CDR3 is CASSLGQGVPYEQYF. CDR3 sequence (DNA): TGTGCCAGCAGCCTAGGCCAAGGCGTCCCCTACGAGCAGTACTTC.

The V gene is TRBV28, the J gene TRBJ2-7, with D possibly matching TRBD1 (6 bases). This CDR3 contains 15 residues. The germline V gene encodes CDR1 MDHEN and CDR2 SYDVKM. Trimming shortened V by 5 bases and J by 3 bases, and 17 bases separated the two germline ends. In DNA, the CDR3 is TGTGCCAGCAGTACCCCGGCAGGGGATTTCTACGAGCAGTACTTC. This codes for CASSTPAGDFYEQYF.

The chain couples TRBV9 to TRBJ2-7, with TRBD1 matching over 8 bases. CDR1 is SGDLS and CDR2 is YYNGEE in the germline V gene. Trimming removed 3 bases from V and 5 bases from J; junction bases left unmatched: 1. There are 12 residues in the CDR3. CDR3: CASSGQGNEQYF. The DNA of the CDR3 is TGTGCCAGCAGCGGACAGGGGAACGAGCAGTACTTC.

The chain recombines TRBV7-6 with TRBJ2-7; D uncertain. The CDR3 runs to 12 residues. Trimming stripped 5 bases from V and 5 bases from J, with 10 bases between. The V gene's germline CDR1 is SGHVS and CDR2 FNYEAQ. Here the CDR3 reads CASSLSRDEQYF. The CDR3 region has the DNA TGTGCCAGCAGCCTCTCAAGGGACGAGCAGTACTTC. Full variable domain (outside the CDR3, taken from reference TRBV7-6 and TRBJ2-7): GAGVSQSPRYKVTKRGQDVALRCDPISGHVSLYWYRQALGQGPEFLTYFNYEAQQDKSGLPNDRFSAERPEGSISTLTIQRTEQRDSAMYRCASSLSRDEQYFGPGTRLTVT.

This CDR3 reads CASSSPRDSTTGELFF. In DNA form, the CDR3 reads TGTGCCAGCAGCTCCCCCCGGGACTCAACCACCGGGGAGCTGTTTTTT. The chain recombines TRBV7-9 with TRBJ2-2; D may be TRBD2 (6 bases). This CDR3 region has 16 residues. V was clipped by 4 bases and J by 4 bases, with 16 bases between them. Germline CDR1 reads SEHNR; CDR2 reads FQNEAQ (reference sequence).

The chain employs TRBV7-3 and TRBJ2-3, with D unresolved. This CDR3 comprises 15 residues. V gave up 2 bases and J gave up 0 bases, with 9 bases separating them. Germline CDR1 and CDR2: SGHTA and FQGTGA. CDR3 residues: CASSLVDGSTDTQYF. DNA of the CDR3: TGTGCCAGCAGCTTAGTAGACGGGAGCACAGATACGCAGTATTTT.

The J gene is TRBJ2-7, the V gene TRBV4-1; 13 bases are a match to TRBD2. Germline trimming cut 2 bases from V and 5 bases from J; bases unmatched to any gene: 3. The CDR3 length is 15 residues. In germline, CDR1 is MGHRA, CDR2 YSYEKL. CDR3 residues: CASSQPTSGRNEQYF. CDR3 bases: TGCGCCAGCAGCCAACCGACTAGCGGGAGGAACGAGCAGTACTTC.

The rearrangement uses TRBV19 and TRBJ2-7; D is undetermined. Germline CDR1 and CDR2: LNHDA and SQIVND (reference sequence). The germline V and J ends were trimmed by 9 bases and 3 bases, with 9 bases remaining between them. The CDR3 extends over 11 amino acids. CDR3 coding DNA: TGTGCCAGCAAGGCTAGCTACGAGCAGTACTTC. Translated, it gives CASKASYEQYF.

The chain has TRBV28 and TRBJ2-2, with 7 bases matching TRBD1. The V segment lost 4 bases and the J segment 0 bases; nucleotides outside the gene matches: 11. Germline loops: CDR1 MDHEN, CDR2 SYDVKM. The CDR3 extends over 18 amino acids. The CDR3 bases are TGTGCCAGCAGTTCCCGGTATGGGGACAGAACGAACACCGGGGAGCTGTTTTTT. This sequence encodes CASSSRYGDRTNTGELFF.

DNA of the CDR3: TGCGCCCGTCAACAGGGGGCAAGCTCCTACAATGAGCAGTTCTTC. This translates into CARQQGASSYNEQFF. V usage is TRBV10-1 and J usage is TRBJ2-1; 9 bases line up with TRBD1. This CDR3 has 15 residues. Germline V gives CDR1 WNHNN, CDR2 SYGVQD (reference sequence). Trimming took 11 bases from V and 0 from J; bases not matched to a gene: 8.

This clone occurred once. V usage is TRBV16 and J usage is TRBJ2-7; possibly TRBD1 for D (5 bases). With 4 bases removed from V and 4 bases from J, the gap between germline ends came to 23 bases. Per germline, CDR1 KGHSY and CDR2 FQNENV. The CDR3 spans 17 residues. The CDR3 bases are TGTGCCAGCAGCCGGACATCACGCCCTGCCACTTCTTACGAGCAGTACTTC. Protein: CASSRTSRPATSYEQYF.

The chain uses TRBV18 and TRBJ2-1; 8 nucleotides line up with TRBD2. The CDR3 loop spans 15 amino acids. The V gene end was trimmed by 3 bases and the J gene end by 2 bases; junction bases not matched to a gene: 3. Germline-derived CDR1 and CDR2 are KGHSH and LQKENI. CDR3 protein: CASSPVAGTYNEQFF. Here the CDR3 DNA reads TGTGCCAGCTCACCCGTAGCGGGAACCTACAATGAGCAGTTCTTC.